This T cell receptor (beta chain) was identified in a study of blood T cell repertoires in COVID-19. Looking at the study overall: Researchers got acute and convalescent COVID-19 samples from the United States, Italy and Spain. Nucleic acid was either cDNA or gDNA, and it came from T cells, B-cell-depleted T cells, or PBMCs.

Original data processing: By means of reference gene primer amplification, nucleated cell counts were estimated. The repertoire was sequenced with immunoSEQ multiplex PCR; TCRdb's copy has only in-frame clones and lacks some. That table furnishes V, J and clone size, whereas the DNA furnished D and trimming. The sample has 200,000 to 300,000 clones; around 81% are singletons. Germline assignment: CDR1 KGHSH and CDR2 LQKENI. V was shortened by 3 bases and J by 9 bases, with 12 bases between the two germline ends. The CDR3 is 13 residues long. Seattle's enrolled individuals joined amid active infection and were then monitored longitudinally. This clone was seen a few times.

The material sequenced was peripheral blood. The TCR originated in an elderly woman with COVID-19, enrolled during active disease. The chain recombines TRBV18 with TRBJ2-1; a possible D gene is TRBD2 (5 bases). The CDR3 loop is CASSPSSSGEQFF. In nucleotides, the CDR3 is TGTGCCAGCTCACCCTCTAGCTCCGGTGAGCAGTTCTTC.